These 18 T cell receptor beta chains were sequenced from one sample in a study of cytomegalovirus exposure and HLA in healthy donors. A multiplex PCR was run with 60 Vbeta primers and 13 Jbeta primers. Profiling relied on immunoSEQ multiplex PCR, and the TCRdb table lists in-frame clones only, not all of them. The data show some 120,000 clones, 70% to 80% seen once. Sequenced material: PBMCs. The receptors stem from a woman between 50 and 59 years old in good health and CMV-seropositive.

The chain has TRBV5-6 and TRBJ2-3; 8 bases are shared with TRBD1. CDR3 length equals 14 residues. V trimming: 4 bases; J trimming: 3 bases; junction bases outside the gene matches: 4. Germline V lookup: CDR1 SGHDT, CDR2 YYEEEE. CDR3 in DNA: TGTGCCAGCAGCCCCGACAGGGGAACAGATACGCAGTATTTT. It codes for CASSPDRGTDTQYF.

Only a few counts were recorded for this clone. The chain combines TRBV7-9 with TRBJ2-7, with 7 positions matching TRBD1. Looked up from germline, CDR1 is SEHNR and CDR2 is FQNEAQ (reference sequence). There are 15 residues in the CDR3. J gave up 6 bases and V 7 bases, and 15 bases lay outside the gene matches. This CDR3 is CASTKVITGEGEQYF. CDR3 DNA: TGTGCCAGCACCAAGGTAATCACAGGGGAAGGCGAGCAGTACTTC.

This chain links TRBV4-3 with TRBJ2-3; 12 bases fit TRBD2. Germline CDR1 is LGHNA and CDR2 is YSLEER. The CDR3 totals 18 residues. The V and J ends lost 1 base and 1 base, in that order; junction bases with no gene match: 6. This CDR3 reads CASSQGLAGGHGTDTQYF. In nucleotides, the CDR3 is TGCGCCAGCAGCCAAGGGCTAGCGGGGGGGCATGGCACAGATACGCAGTATTTT.

The chain has TRBV18 and TRBJ1-4, with unresolved D. Trimming cost V 3 bases and J 5 bases, with 10 bases left between them. Germline V gene lookup returns CDR1 KGHSH and CDR2 LQKENI. The CDR3 runs to 14 residues. The CDR3 DNA sequence: TGTGCCAGCTCACCGTCCAGGATAAATGAAAAACTGTTTTTT. Protein product: CASSPSRINEKLFF.

The table lists this clone with a count of one. The CDR3 loop reads CASSLGLAGGPTDTQYF. CDR3 DNA: TGTGCCAGCAGCCTCGGACTAGCGGGAGGGCCCACAGATACGCAGTATTTT. V gene TRBV7-9 combines with J gene TRBJ2-3; 15 nucleotides agree with TRBD2. J gave up 2 bases and V 5 bases, and 5 bases lay outside the gene matches. Looked up from germline, CDR1 is SEHNR and CDR2 is FQNEAQ (reference sequence). This CDR3 region has 17 residues.

The V gene is TRBV4-3, the J gene TRBJ1-1; 7 bases are a match to TRBD1. The germline CDR1 and CDR2 sequences are LGHNA and YSLEER. V shed 3 bases, J shed 0 bases, and the junction held 4 bases outside the gene matches. CDR3 length: 15 amino acids. The CDR3 DNA follows: TGCGCCAGCAGCCAGTTAACAGGGGTGAACACTGAAGCTTTCTTT. It specifies CASSQLTGVNTEAFF.

The chain recombines TRBV7-2 with TRBJ2-3; 7 positions agree with TRBD2. Looked up from germline, CDR1 is SGHTA and CDR2 is FQGNSA. The V and J ends lost 0 bases and 12 bases, in that order; junction bases with no gene match: 3. The CDR3 runs 12 residues. CDR3 in amino acids: CASSLAGLDQYF. In nucleotides, the CDR3 is TGTGCCAGCAGCTTAGCAGGACTAGATCAGTATTTT.

This chain connects TRBV27 to TRBJ2-3, with 13 bases identical to TRBD2. The germline V gene has CDR1 MNHEY and CDR2 SMNVEV (reference sequence). Unmatched junction bases numbered 10, after V lost 3 bases and J lost 1 base. The CDR3 length is 19 residues. Here the CDR3 reads CASSFQTSGRSGGTDTQYF. In DNA, the CDR3 is TGTGCCAGCAGTTTCCAGACTAGCGGGAGGAGTGGCGGCACAGATACGCAGTATTTT.

V is TRBV7-8 and J is TRBJ2-4, with 11 bases aligning to TRBD1. Trimming cost V 5 bases and J 8 bases; bases outside gene matches: 11. The CDR3 spans 16 residues. Germline values: CDR1 SGHVS, CDR2 FQNEAQ. CDR3 sequence reads: CASSRPIRDRGDIQYF. CDR3 DNA sequence: TGTGCCAGCAGCCGACCGATCCGGGACAGGGGGGACATTCAGTACTTC.

This CDR3 reads CASSRGTGNSGANVLTF. The CDR3 nucleotides read TGTGCCAGCTCAAGGGGGACAGGCAACTCTGGGGCCAACGTCCTGACTTTC. The chain recombines TRBV18 with TRBJ2-6, with 8 positions matching TRBD1. The length of the CDR3 is 17 residues. J gave up 0 bases and V 5 bases, and 6 bases lay outside the gene matches. Germline V CDR1 and CDR2: KGHSH, LQKENI.

This clone is a singleton in its sample. The chain has TRBV5-1 and TRBJ1-2; D perhaps matches TRBD1 (6 bases). Germline CDR1 and CDR2: SGHRS and YFSETQ. This CDR3 has 16 amino acids. Trimming took 3 bases from V and 3 from J, leaving 18 bases between them. The DNA for the CDR3 is TGCGCCAGCAGCTGGGGGCTGAGGGGGTACGACTATGGCTACACCTTC. Encoded protein: CASSWGLRGYDYGYTF.

CDR3 sequence reads: CSVSQGFYEQYF. The CDR3 nucleotides read TGCAGCGTTTCGCAGGGGTTCTACGAGCAGTACTTC. J is TRBJ2-5 and V is TRBV29-1, with D maybe TRBD1 (6 bases). The end of the DNA aligns better with TRBJ2-7, so the J call may be wrong. The CDR3 extends over 12 amino acids. Germline CDR1 reads SQVTM; CDR2 reads ANQGSEA.

The chain recombines TRBV15 with TRBJ2-7, with D unclear. V was trimmed by 1 base and J by 6 bases, leaving 7 bases between them. The CDR3 sequence is 12 residues long. Germline-derived CDR1 and CDR2 are LNHNV and YYDKDF (reference sequence). The CDR3 protein is CATSRAPGEQYF. The CDR3 region has the DNA TGTGCCACCAGCAGAGCGCCCGGCGAGCAGTACTTC.

This clone was seen only a few times. The DNA of the CDR3 is TGTGCCAGCAGCTCAGAGAAGGGGGCCGGTAATGAAAAACTGTTTTTT. This encodes CASSSEKGAGNEKLFF. The chain uses TRBV5-6 and TRBJ1-4; 7 nucleotides line up with TRBD1. The CDR3 contains 16 residues. Germline CDR1 and CDR2: SGHDT and YYEEEE. The V gene end was trimmed by 3 bases and the J gene end by 4 bases; junction bases not matched to a gene: 9. Filled out from reference TRBV5-6 and TRBJ1-4, the complete variable domain reads DAGVTQSPTHLIKTRGQQVTLRCSPKSGHDTVSWYQQALGQGPQFIFQYYEEEERQRGNFPDRFSGHQFPNYSSELNVNALLLGDSALYLCASSSEKGAGNEKLFFGSGTQLSVL.

This clone was seen more than once but under ten times. V gene TRBV4-1 combines with J gene TRBJ2-2; possibly TRBD1 for D (6 bases). Looked up from germline, CDR1 is MGHRA and CDR2 is YSYEKL. V was cut by 2 bases and J by 4 bases, with 11 bases left in between. The CDR3 consists of 15 residues. CDR3 nucleotide sequence: TGCGCCAGCAGCCAATACAGGGACGGCACCGGGGAGCTGTTTTTT. It encodes CASSQYRDGTGELFF.

V is TRBV9 and J is TRBJ2-1; D possibly corresponds to TRBD2 (5 bases). The germline V gene has CDR1 SGDLS and CDR2 YYNGEE. V lost 3 bases to trimming and J lost 7 bases, with 20 bases between them. The CDR3 has 16 residues. The CDR3 coding sequence is TGTGCCAGCAGCGCAGACCCTGTCCTCTCGGGGAATGAGCAGTTCTTC. This sequence encodes CASSADPVLSGNEQFF.

The chain couples TRBV4-1 to TRBJ2-1; weak D call: TRBD2 (6 bases). The CDR3 sequence is 15 residues long. The ends were cut back, 5 bases at V and 0 bases at J, with 11 bases in the middle. Germline V CDR1 and CDR2: MGHRA, YSYEKL. The CDR3 loop is CASSWDFNSYNEQFF. The CDR3 coding sequence is TGCGCCAGCAGCTGGGACTTTAACTCCTACAATGAGCAGTTCTTC.

The CDR3 sequence: CAWSGSYGQPQHF. The CDR3, as DNA: TGTGCCTGGAGTGGGTCGTACGGTCAGCCCCAGCATTTT. This chain connects TRBV30 to TRBJ1-5; no firm D call. This CDR3 is 13 amino acids long. The V and J ends lost 1 base and 6 bases respectively, with 10 bases between them. The germline gives CDR1 GTSNPN, CDR2 SVGIG (reference sequence).